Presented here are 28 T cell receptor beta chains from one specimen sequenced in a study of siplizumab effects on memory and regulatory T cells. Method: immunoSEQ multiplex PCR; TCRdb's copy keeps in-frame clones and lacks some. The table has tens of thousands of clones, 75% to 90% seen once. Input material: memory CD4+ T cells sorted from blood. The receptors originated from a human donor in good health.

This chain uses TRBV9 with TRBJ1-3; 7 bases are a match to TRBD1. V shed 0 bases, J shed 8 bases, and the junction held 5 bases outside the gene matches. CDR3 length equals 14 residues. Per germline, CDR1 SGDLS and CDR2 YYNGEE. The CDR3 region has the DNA TGTGCCAGCAGCGTAGAGACAGGGCCAGACACCATATATTTT. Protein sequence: CASSVETGPDTIYF.

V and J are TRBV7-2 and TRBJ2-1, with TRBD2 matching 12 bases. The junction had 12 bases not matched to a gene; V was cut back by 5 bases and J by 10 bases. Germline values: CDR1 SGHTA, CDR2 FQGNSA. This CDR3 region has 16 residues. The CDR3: CASSRPPSGGAREQFF. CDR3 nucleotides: TGTGCCAGCAGCCGACCCCCTAGCGGGGGGGCGAGGGAGCAGTTCTTC.

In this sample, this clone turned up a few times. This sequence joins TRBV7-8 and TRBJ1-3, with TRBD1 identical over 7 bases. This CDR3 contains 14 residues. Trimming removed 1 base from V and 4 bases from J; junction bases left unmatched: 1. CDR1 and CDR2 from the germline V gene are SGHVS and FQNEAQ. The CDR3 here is CASSLVGQGNTIYF. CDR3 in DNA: TGTGCCAGCAGCTTAGTGGGACAGGGAAACACCATATATTTT.

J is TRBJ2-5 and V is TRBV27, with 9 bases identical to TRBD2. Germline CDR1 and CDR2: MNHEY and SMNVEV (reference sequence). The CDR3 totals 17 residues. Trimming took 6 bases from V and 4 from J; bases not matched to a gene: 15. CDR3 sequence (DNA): TGTGCCAGCAGCCGATTAGGTACAGCGGGGGGAGGAGAGACCCAGTACTTC. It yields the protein CASSRLGTAGGGETQYF.

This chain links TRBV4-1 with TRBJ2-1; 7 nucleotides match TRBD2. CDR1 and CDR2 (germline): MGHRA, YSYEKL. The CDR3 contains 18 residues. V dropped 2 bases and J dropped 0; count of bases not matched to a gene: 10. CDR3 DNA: TGCGCCAGCAGCCAACTCGGGCTAGCGGCAATCTCCTACAATGAGCAGTTCTTC. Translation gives CASSQLGLAAISYNEQFF.

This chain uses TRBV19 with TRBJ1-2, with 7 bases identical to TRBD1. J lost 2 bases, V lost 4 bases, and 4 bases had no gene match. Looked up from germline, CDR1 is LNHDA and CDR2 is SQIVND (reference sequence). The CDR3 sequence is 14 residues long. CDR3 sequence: CASSRDSLNYGYTF. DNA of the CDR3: TGTGCCAGTAGTAGGGACAGCCTAAACTATGGCTACACCTTC.

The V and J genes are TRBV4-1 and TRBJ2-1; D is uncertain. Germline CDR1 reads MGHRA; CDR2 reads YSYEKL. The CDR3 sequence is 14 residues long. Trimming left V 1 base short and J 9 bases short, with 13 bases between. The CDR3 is CASSQAGRVGEQFF. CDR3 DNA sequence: TGCGCCAGCAGCCAAGCGGGCCGGGTAGGTGAGCAGTTCTTC.

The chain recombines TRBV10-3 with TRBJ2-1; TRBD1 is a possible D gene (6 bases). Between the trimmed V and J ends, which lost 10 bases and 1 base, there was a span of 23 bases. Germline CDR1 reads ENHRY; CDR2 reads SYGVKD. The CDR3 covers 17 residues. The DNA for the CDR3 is TGTGCCACCTCTCTCCAAGGGCAGGGGTCGTCCTACAATGAGCAGTTCTTC. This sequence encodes CATSLQGQGSSYNEQFF.

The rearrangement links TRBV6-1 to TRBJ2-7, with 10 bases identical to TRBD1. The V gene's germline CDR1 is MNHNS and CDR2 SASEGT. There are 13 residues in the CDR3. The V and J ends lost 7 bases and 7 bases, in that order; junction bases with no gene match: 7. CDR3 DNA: TGTGCCAGCACTTGGGACAGGGGTGGAGAGCAGTACTTC. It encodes CASTWDRGGEQYF.

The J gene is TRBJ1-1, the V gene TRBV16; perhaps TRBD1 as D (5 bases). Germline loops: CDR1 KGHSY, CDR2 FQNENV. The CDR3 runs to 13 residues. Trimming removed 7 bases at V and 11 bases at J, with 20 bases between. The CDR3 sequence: CASTQGVSLGAFF. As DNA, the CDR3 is TGTGCCAGCACCCAGGGAGTCTCCCTAGGGGCTTTCTTT. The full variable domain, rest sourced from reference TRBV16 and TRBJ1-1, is GEEVAQTPKHLVRGEGQKAKLYCAPIKGHSYVFWYQQVLKNEFKFLISFQNENVFDETGMPKERFSAKCLPNSPCSLEIQATKLEDSAVYFCASTQGVSLGAFFGQGTRLTVV.

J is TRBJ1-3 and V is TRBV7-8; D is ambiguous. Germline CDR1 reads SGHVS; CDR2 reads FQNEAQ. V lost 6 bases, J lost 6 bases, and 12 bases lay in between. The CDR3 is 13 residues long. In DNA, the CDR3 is TGTGCCAGCAGTTCCTGGTTGGAAAACACCATATATTTT. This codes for CASSSWLENTIYF.

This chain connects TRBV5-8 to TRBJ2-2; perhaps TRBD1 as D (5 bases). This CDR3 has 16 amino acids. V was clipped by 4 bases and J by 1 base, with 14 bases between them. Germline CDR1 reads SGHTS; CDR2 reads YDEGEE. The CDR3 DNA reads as TGTGCCAGCAGCGCCCAGGGATGGGTGAACACCGGGGAGCTGTTTTTT. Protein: CASSAQGWVNTGELFF.

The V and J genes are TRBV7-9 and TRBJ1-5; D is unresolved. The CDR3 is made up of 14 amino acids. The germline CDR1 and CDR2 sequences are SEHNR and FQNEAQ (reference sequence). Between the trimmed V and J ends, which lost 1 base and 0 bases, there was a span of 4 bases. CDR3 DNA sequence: TGTGCCAGCAGCTTAGACAGTAGCAATCAGCCCCAGCATTTT. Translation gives CASSLDSSNQPQHF.

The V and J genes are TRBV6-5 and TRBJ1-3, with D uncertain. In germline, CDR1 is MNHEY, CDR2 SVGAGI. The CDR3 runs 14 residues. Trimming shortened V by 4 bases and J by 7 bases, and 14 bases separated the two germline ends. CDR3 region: CASSSPSRGNTIYF. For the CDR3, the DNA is TGTGCCAGCAGTTCTCCGTCCCGAGGGAACACCATATATTTT.

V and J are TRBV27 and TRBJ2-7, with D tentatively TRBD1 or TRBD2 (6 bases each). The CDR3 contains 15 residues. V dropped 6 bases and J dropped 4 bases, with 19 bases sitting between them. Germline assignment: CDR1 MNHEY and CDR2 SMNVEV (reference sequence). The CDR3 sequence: CASSLGGHAEYEQYF. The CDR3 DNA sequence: TGTGCCAGCAGCTTAGGGGGGCACGCCGAGTACGAGCAGTACTTC.

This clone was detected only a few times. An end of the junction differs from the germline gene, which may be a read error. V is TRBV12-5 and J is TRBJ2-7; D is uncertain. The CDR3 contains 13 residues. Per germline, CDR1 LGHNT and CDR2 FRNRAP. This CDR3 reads CASGSPFSHEQYF. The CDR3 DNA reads TGTGCTAGTGGTTCCCCTTTCTCCCACGAGCAGTACTTC.

The CDR3 DNA reads TGTGCCAGCAGCTTAAGACCGGGACAGGGGGCGTCTGAAGCTTTCTTT. Protein product: CASSLRPGQGASEAFF. This rearrangement joins TRBV7-2 to TRBJ1-1; 12 bases map to TRBD1. The CDR3 runs 16 residues. J lost 6 bases, V lost 2 bases, and 7 bases had no gene match. Germline assignment: CDR1 SGHTA and CDR2 FQGNSA.

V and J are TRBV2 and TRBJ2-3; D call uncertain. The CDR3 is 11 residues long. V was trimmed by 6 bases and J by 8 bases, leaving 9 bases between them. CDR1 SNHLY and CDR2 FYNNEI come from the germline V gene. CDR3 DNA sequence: TGTGCCAGCAGCCCGATGGGTACGCAGTATTTT. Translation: CASSPMGTQYF. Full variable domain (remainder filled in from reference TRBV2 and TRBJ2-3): EPEVTQTPSHQVTQMGQEVILRCVPISNHLYFYWYRQILGQKVEFLVSFYNNEISEKSEIFDDQFSVERPDGSNFTLKIRSTKLEDSAMYFCASSPMGTQYFGPGTRLTVL.

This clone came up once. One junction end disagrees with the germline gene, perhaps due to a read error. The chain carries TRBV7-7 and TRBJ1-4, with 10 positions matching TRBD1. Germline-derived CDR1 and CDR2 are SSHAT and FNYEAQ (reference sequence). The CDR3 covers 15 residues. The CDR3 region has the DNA TGTGCTAGCAGCGCTGGGACAGGGGAAGGCGAAAAACTGTTTTTT. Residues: CASSAGTGEGEKLFF. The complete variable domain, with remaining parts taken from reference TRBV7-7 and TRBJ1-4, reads GAGVSQSPRYKVTKRGQDVTLRCDPISSHATLYWYQQALGQGPEFLTYFNYEAQPDKSGLPSDRFSAERPEGSISTLTIQRTEQRDSAMYRCASSAGTGEGEKLFFGSGTQLSVL.

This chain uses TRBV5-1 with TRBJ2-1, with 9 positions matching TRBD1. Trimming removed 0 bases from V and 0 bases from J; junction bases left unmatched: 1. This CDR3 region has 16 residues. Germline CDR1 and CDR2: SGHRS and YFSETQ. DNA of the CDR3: TGCGCCAGCAGCTTGGAGGGACAGGGCTCCTACAATGAGCAGTTCTTC. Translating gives CASSLEGQGSYNEQFF.

The CDR3 loop reads CASSPRRGLEAFF. CDR3 nucleotides: TGTGCCAGCAGCCCTCGACGGGGGCTCGAGGCTTTCTTT. The chain carries TRBV6-5 and TRBJ1-1, with D perhaps TRBD1 (6 bases). CDR3 size: 13 residues. Germline V gene sequence: CDR1 MNHEY, CDR2 SVGAGI. Trimming removed 6 bases from V and 11 bases from J, with 19 bases in between.

In DNA form, the CDR3 reads TGTGCCATCGGCCGGGGGTCTGGAAACACCATATATTTT. Translation gives CAIGRGSGNTIYF. This sequence joins TRBV10-3 and TRBJ1-3, with a weak D call TRBD1 (5 bases). CDR1 is ENHRY and CDR2 is SYGVKD in the germline V gene. Trimming took 8 bases from V and 1 from J, leaving 9 bases between them. The CDR3 is made up of 13 amino acids.

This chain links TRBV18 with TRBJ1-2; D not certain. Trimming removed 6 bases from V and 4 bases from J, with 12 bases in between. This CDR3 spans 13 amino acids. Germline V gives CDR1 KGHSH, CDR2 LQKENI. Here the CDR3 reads CASSREVSYGYTF. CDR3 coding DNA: TGTGCCAGCTCCCGGGAAGTCAGCTATGGCTACACCTTC.

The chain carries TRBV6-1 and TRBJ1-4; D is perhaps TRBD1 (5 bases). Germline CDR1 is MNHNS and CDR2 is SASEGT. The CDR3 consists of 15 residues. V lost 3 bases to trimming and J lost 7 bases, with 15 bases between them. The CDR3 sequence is CASSEGRLEVEKLFF. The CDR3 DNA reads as TGTGCCAGCAGTGAGGGGCGTTTGGAGGTTGAAAAACTGTTTTTT.

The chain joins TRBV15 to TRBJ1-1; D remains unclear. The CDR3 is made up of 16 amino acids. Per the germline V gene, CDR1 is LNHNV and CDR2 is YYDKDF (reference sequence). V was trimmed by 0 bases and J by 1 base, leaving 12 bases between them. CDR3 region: CATSREAGRTNTEAFF. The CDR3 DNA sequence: TGTGCCACCAGCAGAGAGGCAGGAAGGACGAACACTGAAGCTTTCTTT.

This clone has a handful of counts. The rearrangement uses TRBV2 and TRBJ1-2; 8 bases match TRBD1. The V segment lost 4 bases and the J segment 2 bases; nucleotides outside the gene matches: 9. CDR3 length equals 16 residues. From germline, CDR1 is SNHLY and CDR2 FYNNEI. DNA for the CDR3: TGTGCCAGCAGTGGGGGTGGACAGGGTGGAAACTATGGCTACACCTTC. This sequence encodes CASSGGGQGGNYGYTF.

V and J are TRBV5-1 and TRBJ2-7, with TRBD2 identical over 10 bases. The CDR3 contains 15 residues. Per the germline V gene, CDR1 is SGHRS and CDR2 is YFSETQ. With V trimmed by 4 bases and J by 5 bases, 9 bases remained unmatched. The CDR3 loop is CASSGLPSGSHEQYF. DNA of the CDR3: TGCGCCAGCAGCGGACTCCCTAGCGGGAGCCACGAGCAGTACTTC.

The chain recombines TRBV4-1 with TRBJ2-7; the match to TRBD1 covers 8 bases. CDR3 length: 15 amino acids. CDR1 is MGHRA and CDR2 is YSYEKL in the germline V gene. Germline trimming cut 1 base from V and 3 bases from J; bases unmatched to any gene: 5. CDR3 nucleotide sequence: TGCGCCAGCAGCCAAGTCACAGGGGGACTCTACGAGCAGTACTTC. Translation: CASSQVTGGLYEQYF.